Listed here are 15 T cell receptor beta chains from one sample, sequenced in a study of human T cells and chemical hapten exposure. Described time point: pre-sensitization, week 0. As for treatment: therapeutic diphenylcyclopropenone sensitization with weekly scalp DPC. In TCRdb, the RACE reads were re-called with MiXCR into one record per CDR3 protein. The sample gives 300,000 to 400,000 distinct CDR3 sequences, roughly 5% of which show up once; 2% to 3% is in the top ten. Source: whole blood, taken in connection with sensitization to the hapten diphenylcyclopropenone (DPC). The receptor source for this set is a woman in her 50s with alopecia areata. Some clones in this sample may be carry-over from other donors' samples.

This clonotype was detected many times. The chain carries TRBV29-1 and TRBJ1-2; maybe TRBD1 (6 bases). The germline V gene encodes CDR1 SQVTM and CDR2 ANQGSEA. The germline V and J ends were trimmed by 3 bases and 2 bases, with 10 bases remaining between them. The length of the CDR3 is 13 residues. CDR3 sequence reads: CSVEGHRNYGYTF. CDR3 DNA: TGCAGCGTTGAGGGACATAGGAACTATGGCTACACCTTC. The full variable domain, its missing parts supplied by reference TRBV29-1 and TRBJ1-2, is SAVISQKPSRDICQRGTSLTIQCQVDSQVTMMFWYRQQPGQSLTLIATANQGSEATYESGFVIDKFPISRPNLTFSTLTVSNMSPEDSSIYLCSVEGHRNYGYTFGSGTRLTVV.

This clonotype was counted many times. V gene TRBV7-2 combines with J gene TRBJ2-3; D perhaps matches TRBD2 (5 bases). There are 14 residues in the CDR3. Germline assignment: CDR1 SGHTA and CDR2 FQGNSA. V was cut by 5 bases and J by 10 bases, with 19 bases left in between. CDR3 sequence (DNA): TGTGCCAGCAGCCCGGAGGACTCCGGACGGGCGCAGTATTTT. Translation: CASSPEDSGRAQYF.

The chain uses TRBV3-1 and TRBJ2-7; D is perhaps TRBD1 (5 bases). V lost 4 bases, J lost 6 bases, and 19 bases lay in between. CDR3 length: 15 residues. Looked up from germline, CDR1 is LGHDT and CDR2 is YNNKEL (reference sequence). The DNA for the CDR3 is TGTGCCAGCAGCCGTCTGACAAGGGGCGGATCCGAGCAGTACTTC. Translated, it gives CASSRLTRGGSEQYF.

The chain carries TRBV6-2 or TRBV6-3 and TRBJ2-3; D is unclear. Germline-derived CDR1 and CDR2 are MNHEY and SVGEGT. V was clipped by 5 bases and J by 6 bases, with 9 bases between them. There are 12 residues in the CDR3. CDR3 sequence reads: CASSQTMDTQYF. CDR3 DNA sequence: TGTGCCAGCAGTCAAACAATGGATACGCAGTATTTT.

The chain combines TRBV20-1 with TRBJ1-4; 7 bases fit TRBD1. The length of the CDR3 is 12 residues. Germline V lookup: CDR1 DFQATT, CDR2 SNEGSKA (reference sequence). Trimming cost V 6 bases and J 5 bases; bases outside gene matches: 3. This chain's CDR3 is CSAPTGNEKLFF. The CDR3 DNA reads TGCAGTGCCCCGACAGGGAATGAAAAACTGTTTTTT.

The J gene is TRBJ2-2, the V gene TRBV5-1; TRBD2 matches 8 bases. There are 15 residues in the CDR3. V shed 4 bases, J shed 6 bases, and the junction held 8 bases outside the gene matches. Germline values: CDR1 SGHRS, CDR2 YFSETQ. The CDR3 DNA follows: TGCGCCAGCAGCCCAGTAGCGGGGTACTCCGGGGAGCTGTTTTTT. Translating it yields CASSPVAGYSGELFF. The entire variable domain, with the rest obtained from reference TRBV5-1 and TRBJ2-2, is as follows: KAGVTQTPRYLIKTRGQQVTLSCSPISGHRSVSWYQQTPGQGLQFLFEYFSETQRNKGNFPGRFSGRQFSNSRSEMNVSTLELGDSALYLCASSPVAGYSGELFFGEGSRLTVL.

In this sample, this clonotype turned up a few times. The chain couples TRBV19 to TRBJ2-1, with TRBD2 matching over 12 bases. Germline lookup yields CDR1 LNHDA and CDR2 SQIVND (reference sequence). There are 14 residues in the CDR3. V dropped 8 bases and J dropped 3; count of bases not matched to a gene: 2. The CDR3, as DNA: TGTGCCAGTCAGACTAGCGGGGGCTACAATGAGCAGTTCTTC. It translates to CASQTSGGYNEQFF.

This clonotype was recorded many times. The V and J genes are TRBV20-1 and TRBJ1-4; no definite D call. CDR1 is DFQATT and CDR2 is SNEGSKA in the germline V gene (reference sequence). The V end was cut by 0 bases, the J end by 0 bases, with 8 bases between. This CDR3 has 15 residues. The CDR3 nucleotides read TGCAGTGCTAGAGATAGGCGTACAACTAATGAAAAACTGTTTTTT. It yields the protein CSARDRRTTNEKLFF.

The V and J genes are TRBV29-1 and TRBJ2-3; D is perhaps TRBD2 (7 bases). With 7 bases removed from V and 1 base from J, the gap between germline ends came to 24 bases. CDR3 length: 17 residues. The germline V gene encodes CDR1 SQVTM and CDR2 ANQGSEA. Here the CDR3 DNA reads TGCAGCGCCTACTCTAGGGGGAGGGCCGTGGGCACAGATACGCAGTATTTT. Translating gives CSAYSRGRAVGTDTQYF.

This clonotype came up many times. V usage is TRBV6-6 and J usage is TRBJ2-7; D is unclear. This CDR3 contains 13 residues. V lost 2 bases and J 5 bases, leaving 10 bases between the germline ends. Germline lookup yields CDR1 MNHNY and CDR2 SVGAGI (reference sequence). Here the CDR3 DNA reads TGTGCCAGCAGTTACCACCGAGAAAACGAGCAGTACTTC. Encoded protein: CASSYHRENEQYF.

There are a few counts of this clonotype. The rearrangement links TRBV29-1 to TRBJ2-1; TRBD1 might be the D (5 bases). V shed 6 bases and J shed 7 bases, with 13 bases lying between them. Germline values: CDR1 SQVTM, CDR2 ANQGSEA. The CDR3 runs to 12 residues. CDR3 nucleotides: TGCAGCGTCCGCTCGCAGGGAAATGAGCAGTTCTTC. Translated: CSVRSQGNEQFF.

This clonotype was detected many times. The chain joins TRBV29-1 to TRBJ2-1; TRBD2 might be the D (5 bases). CDR1 and CDR2 (germline): SQVTM, ANQGSEA. This CDR3 spans 13 amino acids. Trimming removed 8 bases at V and 0 bases at J, with 11 bases between. As DNA, the CDR3 is TGCAGCCACGCGGGTAGCTCCTACAATGAGCAGTTCTTC. Translating gives CSHAGSSYNEQFF.

This clonotype turned up a few times. The genes are TRBV29-1 and TRBJ2-3, with no clear D. The germline V gene has CDR1 SQVTM and CDR2 ANQGSEA. The CDR3 has 10 amino acids. V lost 4 bases and J 4 bases, leaving 3 bases between the germline ends. The chain's CDR3 is CSVVADTQYF. In DNA form, the CDR3 reads TGCAGCGTTGTGGCAGATACGCAGTATTTT.

This clonotype was counted many times. The genes are TRBV7-2 and TRBJ2-1; TRBD1 matches 10 bases. Germline values: CDR1 SGHTA, CDR2 FQGNSA. The V gene end was trimmed by 2 bases and the J gene end by 7 bases; junction bases not matched to a gene: 8. The CDR3 consists of 16 residues. This CDR3 reads CASSLPRTGGRNEQFF. In nucleotides, the CDR3 is TGTGCCAGCAGCTTACCCCGGACAGGGGGAAGGAATGAGCAGTTCTTC.

V is TRBV5-1 and J is TRBJ2-5; 13 bases are a match to TRBD2. Germline CDR1 reads SGHRS; CDR2 reads YFSETQ. The V segment lost 3 bases and the J segment 1 base; nucleotides outside the gene matches: 3. This CDR3 has 16 residues. The CDR3 nucleotides are TGCGCCAGCAGCTGGGGACTAGCGGGGACCCAAGAGACCCAGTACTTC. Translated, it gives CASSWGLAGTQETQYF.